This T cell receptor beta chain was identified during a study of blood T cells in healthy people across ages. Alongside a J-beta primer mix, a sample-barcoded 5' primer served in a second PCR lasting roughly 6 to 12 cycles. Every single cDNA molecule received a tag from a template-switch adaptor with 12 random nucleotides. In TCRdb, the 5' RACE reads were re-called with MiXCR into one record per CDR3 protein. The sample carries roughly 1,500,000 distinct CDR3 sequences, roughly 40% recorded once. Study observations and caveats: There were more naive CD4+ cells and higher diversity in long-lived donors than in aged donors.

There are a few counts of this clonotype. Antigen unknown. The CDR3 runs 14 residues. Germline V CDR1 and CDR2: SGHVS, FNYEAQ. The V and J ends lost 2 bases and 0 bases respectively, with 7 bases between them. The chain is built from TRBV7-6 and TRBJ1-1; D call uncertain. The TCR originated in a woman aged 18 to 35 in good health. Sequencing was done on a sample of blood. The CDR3 DNA sequence: TGTGCCAGCAGCTTAACAGCGATGAACACTGAAGCTTTCTTT. Translated: CASSLTAMNTEAFF.